The 30 T cell receptor beta chains in this list originate from one sample, sequenced in a study of T cell repertoires in cytomegalovirus infection. MiXCR, run by TCRdb on the reads, gives a single entry per CDR3 protein. The sample lists 200,000 or so distinct CDR3 sequences, 28% occurring once. Sequencing was carried out using PBMCs. The receptors derive from a human donor in good health (CMV status not recorded). Some clones in this sample may be carry-over from other donors' samples.

The chain carries TRBV5-5 and TRBJ1-2; tentatively, D is TRBD1 (6 bases). CDR1 and CDR2 (germline): SGHKS, YYEKEE (reference sequence). This CDR3 contains 13 residues. Trimming shortened V by 3 bases and J by 8 bases, and 14 bases separated the two germline ends. CDR3 region: CASSSFQGNGYTF. The CDR3 DNA is TGTGCCAGCAGCTCGTTTCAGGGGAACGGCTACACCTTC.

The V call is TRBV7-6, the J call TRBJ1-3; tentative D call: TRBD1 (5 bases). The ends were cut back, 5 bases at V and 0 bases at J, with 14 bases in the middle. This CDR3 comprises 16 residues. The germline V gene encodes CDR1 SGHVS and CDR2 FNYEAQ. The CDR3 loop reads CASSQGGAGSGNTIYF. The CDR3 DNA reads as TGTGCCAGCAGCCAAGGTGGGGCAGGCTCTGGAAACACCATATATTTT.

V and J are TRBV20-1 and TRBJ2-1; D may correspond to TRBD1 or TRBD2 (7 bases each). CDR1 and CDR2 from the germline V gene are DFQATT and SNEGSKA (reference sequence). CDR3 size: 14 residues. Trimming took off 3 bases at V and 8 bases at J, with 17 bases between the two ends. CDR3 sequence reads: CSASRSSGGDEQFF. For the CDR3, the DNA is TGCAGTGCTAGCAGGAGTTCAGGGGGGGATGAGCAGTTCTTC.

As DNA, the CDR3 is TGCGCCAGCAGCCAAAGGGGCTCTGGGCAGACTGAAGCTTTCTTT. It yields the protein CASSQRGSGQTEAFF. This chain links TRBV4-3 with TRBJ1-1; D may be TRBD1 (5 bases). The CDR3 sequence is 15 residues long. Per germline, CDR1 LGHNA and CDR2 YSLEER. The V and J ends lost 2 bases and 5 bases respectively, with 15 bases between them.

The chain employs TRBV5-1 and TRBJ1-1; D remains unclear. The CDR3 extends over 14 amino acids. V lost 1 base and J 7 bases, leaving 14 bases between the germline ends. CDR1 is SGHRS and CDR2 is YFSETQ in the germline V gene. In nucleotides, the CDR3 is TGCGCCAGCAGCTTGTCGGGTCAGGAAAATGAAGCTTTCTTT. Protein: CASSLSGQENEAFF.

The gene calls are TRBV20-1 and TRBJ2-1, with D possibly being TRBD1 (6 bases). Trimming cost V 5 bases and J 0 bases, with 14 bases left between them. This CDR3 has 15 residues. Germline V gives CDR1 DFQATT, CDR2 SNEGSKA (reference sequence). The CDR3 is CSAPRGTGSYNEQFF. The DNA for the CDR3 is TGCAGTGCTCCGAGGGGGACCGGCTCCTACAATGAGCAGTTCTTC.

The chain joins TRBV5-8 to TRBJ1-2; D is unclear. V was cut by 4 bases and J by 4 bases, with 17 bases left in between. This CDR3 spans 15 amino acids. Germline values: CDR1 SGHTS, CDR2 YDEGEE. CDR3: CASSIRASRAYGYTF. In nucleotides, the CDR3 is TGTGCCAGCAGCATCCGGGCCTCGAGGGCCTATGGCTACACCTTC.

The table lists this clonotype with a few counts. The V and J genes are TRBV5-6 and TRBJ2-1, with 8 nucleotides matching TRBD2. Germline-derived CDR1 and CDR2 are SGHDT and YYEEEE. The CDR3 loop spans 17 amino acids. Trimming at V came to 0 bases and at J to 5 bases, leaving 10 bases not matched to a gene. The CDR3, as DNA: TGTGCCAGCAGCTTGGAATTAGCGGGGTTTATCGACAATGAGCAGTTCTTC. Its protein product is CASSLELAGFIDNEQFF.

This chain connects TRBV5-4 to TRBJ1-2; D not resolved. The CDR3 length is 12 residues. V dropped 0 bases and J dropped 8 bases, with 8 bases sitting between them. CDR1 SGHNT and CDR2 YYREEE come from the germline V gene (reference sequence). The CDR3 bases are TGTGCCAGCAGCTTGGGGACCCCGGGCTACACCTTC. Its protein is CASSLGTPGYTF.

The chain is built from TRBV2 and TRBJ2-7; 8 positions match TRBD1. This CDR3 is 14 amino acids long. The V gene's germline CDR1 is SNHLY and CDR2 FYNNEI. V lost 7 bases and J lost 4; bases outside the gene matches: 9. The CDR3 nucleotides are TGTGCCAGCACCGAGGACAGGGTTTTATACGAGCAGTACTTC. As protein: CASTEDRVLYEQYF.

This clonotype was seen a few times. The rearrangement links TRBV11-2 to TRBJ2-7; 9 positions agree with TRBD1. The J segment lost 5 bases and the V segment lost 3 bases, leaving 5 bases of the junction unmatched. The CDR3 is 14 amino acids. The germline V gene encodes CDR1 SGHAT and CDR2 FQNNGV. The CDR3 loop is CASSFRDRADEQYF. CDR3 nucleotide sequence: TGTGCCAGCAGCTTCCGGGACAGGGCAGACGAGCAGTACTTC.

The genes are TRBV7-3 and TRBJ1-1, with D perhaps TRBD1 (5 bases). Trimming removed 5 bases at V and 1 base at J, with 8 bases between. The CDR3 is made up of 13 amino acids. CDR1 is SGHTA and CDR2 is FQGTGA in the germline V gene. CDR3 bases: TGTGCCAGCAGCACCAGGGAGAACACTGAAGCTTTCTTT. Encoded protein: CASSTRENTEAFF.

The rearrangement links TRBV2 to TRBJ1-1; 10 positions match TRBD1. CDR1 is SNHLY, CDR2 FYNNEI, per germline. This CDR3 spans 14 amino acids. Germline trimming cut 5 bases from V and 4 bases from J; bases unmatched to any gene: 4. Here the CDR3 DNA reads TGTGCCAGCAGTTGGACAGGGGGAGGCACTGAAGCTTTCTTT. Translated: CASSWTGGGTEAFF.

There are a few counts of this clonotype. The junction shows a germline mismatch at one end, possibly a read error. The chain recombines TRBV5-1 with TRBJ2-3, with a weak D call TRBD1 (6 bases). Germline V gene data show CDR1 as SGHRS and CDR2 as YFSETQ. The CDR3 sequence is 13 residues long. The CDR3 DNA reads TGCGCCAGCAGAACGGACAGCACCGATACGCAGTATTTT. This translates into CASRTDSTDTQYF.

The gene calls are TRBV20-1 and TRBJ2-7; D is possibly TRBD2 (6 bases). Germline V gene sequence: CDR1 DFQATT, CDR2 SNEGSKA (reference sequence). The length of the CDR3 is 13 residues. The V and J ends lost 5 bases and 7 bases respectively, with 18 bases between them. The CDR3 region has the DNA TGCAGTGCTGGATTACGAAATGGGGGGGAGCAGTACTTC. It encodes CSAGLRNGGEQYF.

This clonotype was seen a few times. The chain employs TRBV14 and TRBJ2-5; D possibly uses TRBD1 or TRBD2 (6 bases each). V was clipped by 0 bases and J by 1 base, with 12 bases between them. The CDR3 runs to 16 residues. Germline CDR1 reads SGHDN; CDR2 reads FVKESK. The DNA of the CDR3 is TGTGCCAGCAGCCAAGAAAGGGGGGTAATCCAAGAGACCCAGTACTTC. Residues: CASSQERGVIQETQYF.

This clonotype was counted a few times. The CDR3 sequence: CASSLEWSPNEKLFF. DNA of the CDR3: TGCGCCAGCAGCTTGGAATGGTCCCCTAATGAAAAACTGTTTTTT. The chain uses TRBV5-1 and TRBJ1-4, with D uncertain. CDR1 and CDR2 from the germline V gene are SGHRS and YFSETQ. V lost 0 bases and J lost 3, with 9 bases in between. CDR3 size: 15 residues. Variable domain in full (rest from reference TRBV5-1 and TRBJ1-4): KAGVTQTPRYLIKTRGQQVTLSCSPISGHRSVSWYQQTPGQGLQFLFEYFSETQRNKGNFPGRFSGRQFSNSRSEMNVSTLELGDSALYLCASSLEWSPNEKLFFGSGTQLSVL.

V usage is TRBV29-1 and J usage is TRBJ2-3; the match to TRBD1 covers 7 bases. CDR1 and CDR2 from the germline V gene are SQVTM and ANQGSEA. The CDR3 has 11 residues. V lost 6 bases and J lost 10; bases outside the gene matches: 7. CDR3 in DNA: TGCAGCGTCGGTGAGACAGGGCCGCAGTATTTT. It translates to CSVGETGPQYF.

This clonotype was counted ten times or more. DNA of the CDR3: TGTGCCAGCACCCCGGGACAGCCGAACACTGAAGCTTTCTTT. Translating it yields CASTPGQPNTEAFF. The V and J genes are TRBV12-3 or TRBV12-4 and TRBJ1-1, with TRBD1 matching 7 bases. The CDR3 is 14 residues long. V gave up 7 bases and J gave up 1 base; unmatched junction bases: 6.

This clonotype has a count of ten or more. The chain is built from TRBV6-1 and TRBJ1-2; D ambiguous. The germline gives CDR1 MNHNS, CDR2 SASEGT. Trimming removed 5 bases from V and 8 bases from J, with 12 bases in between. The CDR3 extends over 12 amino acids. CDR3 coding DNA: TGTGCCAGCAGTTCTTCTTCGCGCGGCTACACCTTC. Protein product: CASSSSSRGYTF.

The V gene is TRBV25-1, the J gene TRBJ2-7; the match to TRBD1 covers 7 bases. CDR3 length: 14 amino acids. CDR1 and CDR2 (germline): MGHDK, SYGVNS. Germline trimming cut 3 bases from V and 1 base from J; bases unmatched to any gene: 3. The DNA for the CDR3 is TGTGCCAGCAGTGAGACAGGGACATCCTACGAGCAGTACTTC. Translated, it gives CASSETGTSYEQYF.

The gene calls are TRBV20-1 and TRBJ1-1, with 12 bases lining up with TRBD1. V was clipped by 5 bases and J by 4 bases; unmatched bases: 11. The CDR3 runs to 16 residues. CDR1 and CDR2 from the germline V gene are DFQATT and SNEGSKA (reference sequence). In DNA, the CDR3 is TGCAGTGCTCCGGGACAGGGGGCCCCTCGAAGCACTGAAGCTTTCTTT. This encodes CSAPGQGAPRSTEAFF.

V is TRBV7-3 and J is TRBJ2-1; TRBD2 might be the D (7 bases). V lost 5 bases and J lost 5, with 10 bases in between. The CDR3 totals 13 residues. Per germline, CDR1 SGHTA and CDR2 FQGTGA. In nucleotides, the CDR3 is TGTGCCAGCAGCCGGGGGGCCAACAATGAGCAGTTCTTC. Translation: CASSRGANNEQFF.

V and J are TRBV4-3 and TRBJ2-7; no clear D gene. The ends were cut back, 2 bases at V and 4 bases at J, with 9 bases in the middle. The CDR3 extends over 13 amino acids. CDR1 LGHNA and CDR2 YSLEER come from the germline V gene. The CDR3 bases are TGCGCCAGCAGCCAAATGGACCTTTACGAGCAGTACTTC. Residues: CASSQMDLYEQYF.

This clonotype was counted a few times. The V gene is TRBV12-3 or TRBV12-4, the J gene TRBJ1-1; a weak D match, TRBD1 (6 bases). This CDR3 is 15 amino acids long. V was clipped by 2 bases and J by 4 bases, with 14 bases between them. In DNA, the CDR3 is TGTGCCAGCAGTTTACCGAGGGGGTTTGGCACTGAAGCTTTCTTT. Its protein is CASSLPRGFGTEAFF.

There are many counts of this clonotype. V and J are TRBV7-2 and TRBJ2-7; D is unresolved. This CDR3 is built from 16 residues. With 5 bases removed from V and 7 bases from J, the gap between germline ends came to 24 bases. Germline V CDR1 and CDR2: SGHTA, FQGNSA. CDR3 bases: TGTGCCAGCAGCCCCTCAAGACACCCCTCTGATGGGGAGCAGTACTTC. It specifies CASSPSRHPSDGEQYF.

This clonotype appeared a few times. The chain is built from TRBV25-1 and TRBJ2-3; no definite D call. The CDR3 length is 14 residues. Per germline, CDR1 MGHDK and CDR2 SYGVNS. V was cut by 4 bases and J by 2 bases, with 10 bases left in between. Written as DNA, the CDR3 is TGTGCCAGCAGTGTCCGATCTACCACAGATACGCAGTATTTT. Protein product: CASSVRSTTDTQYF.

The chain joins TRBV18 to TRBJ2-7, with unresolved D. V was clipped by 3 bases and J by 6 bases, with 15 bases between them. The CDR3 has 14 amino acids. Germline CDR1 KGHSH, CDR2 LQKENI. The CDR3 reads CASSPPQNSPEQYF. In DNA form, the CDR3 reads TGTGCCAGCTCACCCCCACAGAATTCCCCCGAGCAGTACTTC.

The genes are TRBV20-1 and TRBJ1-5, with a tentative D call TRBD1 (5 bases). V was trimmed by 3 bases and J by 5 bases, leaving 20 bases between them. CDR1 and CDR2 from the germline V gene are DFQATT and SNEGSKA (reference sequence). The CDR3 extends over 16 amino acids. The CDR3: CSASRLRGLNDQPQHF. DNA of the CDR3: TGCAGTGCTAGTAGACTTAGGGGATTAAATGATCAGCCCCAGCATTTT.

This clonotype was seen once. V and J are TRBV20-1 and TRBJ1-5, with TRBD1 as a possible D gene (6 bases). Looked up from germline, CDR1 is DFQATT and CDR2 is SNEGSKA (reference sequence). CDR3 size: 14 residues. V was cut by 3 bases and J by 1 base, with 10 bases left in between. The CDR3 loop reads CSASGGISNQPQHF. In DNA form, the CDR3 reads TGCAGTGCTAGTGGGGGCATCAGCAATCAGCCCCAGCATTTT.